The entry below gives a single T cell receptor (beta chain) sequence along with its context. Its antigen target is currently unknown. No per-base quality is available; no much larger clone lies one base away. The cohort comprised fewer than 700 healthy bone marrow donors. All cohort members were sampled while nominally healthy, although unrecorded immune exposures were likely present. The donor tested CMV seronegative and was one of the 352 seronegative cohort members. Every donor gave a peripheral blood sample, and the peripheral blood mononuclear cells from that sample were used for TCR beta sequencing. The Qiagen DNeasy Blood Extraction Kit was used to extract genomic DNA from the blood cell samples. Including cysteine and phenylalanine, the CDR3 has 15 amino acids. Left in the record is the CDR3 DNA by itself, 45 bases read in frame from the first base. Trimming accounts for 3 bases at V and 3 bases at J, while the number of junction bases matched to no gene is 4. CDR1 and CDR2, looked up from the germline V gene, are SGHAT and FQNNGV.

The source of the sample is a study of cytomegalovirus exposure and HLA in healthy donors listed by TCRdb under 2017. For context, the study as a whole: In an earlier analysis of 550 to 750 of the donors, 276 Gb of sequence data and some 120 million unique TCR beta sequences from about 190 million T cells were reported. An early release covering about 600 HLA-typed donors comprised roughly 300 gigabases of sequencing data and around 80 million unique TCR sequences. Among the roughly 370 genotyped donors, 75% to 90% belonged to the genetic ancestry cluster associated with self-reported Caucasian donors. The study aimed to test whether cataloging public T cell receptors could reveal signatures of past pathogen exposure. The study profiled the T cell repertoires of about 640 subjects by immunosequencing and related them to cytomegalovirus serostatus. In addition to the first cohort of hundreds of subjects, a separate validation cohort of approximately 120 different subjects was used. High-throughput TCR immunosequencing, statistical association of individual TCRs with disease status, and machine learning were combined to predict cytomegalovirus infection status. In a later analysis, previously published TCR beta repertoires from several hundred donors were re-analyzed and high-resolution HLA genotyping was added so that TCR occurrence patterns could be studied. In the later analysis, no new phenotypic data were used to find candidate immune exposures; instead, reliance was placed on TCR beta sequences and their occurrence across donors. To decide whether each TCR beta V gene segment behaved as functional or pseudogenic, an earlier analysis of approximately 590 of the donors relied on high-throughput TCR beta sequencing. Donor age, sex, ethnicity and CMV serostatus were compiled together with the repertoire data. Genome-wide SNP genotypes for about 65% of the 666 donors were used in a later genetic analysis, which treated that subset as a discovery cohort. Every discovery cohort repertoire had been produced on one sequencing platform. HLA typing covered class I and class II loci at four-digit resolution. The number of typed donors differed by locus: roughly 629-640 for A, B, C, DRB1 and DQB1; approximately 540 for DQA1; about 600 for DPA1; and around 470 for DPB1. Because of strong linkage in the cohort, roughly five DR-DQ haplotypes were treated as single units for association and clustering. Among over 350 genotyped donors of the cohort, an average of 235,054 unique TCR beta nucleotide sequences were sequenced per donor, roughly 20% of them non-productive. Beyond this particular receptor, the publication reports: Immune exposure information for the cohort was limited to CMV serostatus. Most TCR sequences were observed very rarely across donors, whereas some public TCRs were present in many individuals. Because counts were too low, roughly 17 rarely observed V segments, including chromosome 9 orphons, were left out of the earlier analysis of some 600 of the donors. Because HLA typing was unavailable for some donors at each locus, only the typed subset was used in association tests. According to a later analysis, TCR association rates differed among HLA loci, with DRB1 alleles showing the most associated TCRs and HLA-C alleles showing the fewest. A later analysis found that HLA-associated TCR beta chains were more clonally expanded and had lower generation probabilities than equally common non-associated chains. A later genetic analysis reported fewer N-insertions in productive TCRs among donors in an Asian-associated ancestry cluster than the roughly 650-donor mean. An association between a missense DCLRE1C variant and V-gene and J-gene trimming of TCR beta chains was found in a later genetic analysis and replicated in an independent cohort. Assigning TCR associations to individual alleles was difficult when HLA alleles, especially DR and DQ, strongly co-occurred. The classifier was reported to diagnose cytomegalovirus status with high specificity and sensitivity in both the original and validation cohorts. In an earlier analysis of fewer than 750 of the donors, most TCR beta V segments were observed in productive rearrangements about 90% or about 30% of the time, broadly matching IMGT annotations. In a later analysis, several top co-occurrence clusters were reported to appear linked to parvovirus B19, influenza, CMV and Epstein-Barr virus. In vitro tests confirmed that a few of the cytomegalovirus-associated TCR beta chains recognize cytomegalovirus antigens. Because the 87-base-pair reads could not distinguish some IMGT-functional V segments, including TRBV6-2 and TRBV6-3, those segments were excluded. In the study, about 150 TCR beta chains were listed as associated with cytomegalovirus. Only TCR beta chains were sequenced in this cohort, and the absence of alpha or paired-chain data limited detectable features. It was suggested by the authors that the approach could potentially be generalized to other disease states and immunological phenotypes. A further reported finding was that TCR beta sequences accurately predicted the HLA-A and HLA-B alleles for most subjects in the first cohort. Linkage disequilibrium might explain the correlated functional status among segregating V segments, but an unknown experimental factor could not be ruled out. In a later analysis, 16,951 TCR beta sequences were associated with specific HLA alleles at a false discovery rate of 0.05. Roughly uniform sequencing depth across donors was assumed in presence/absence analyses, although this assumption may not hold. According to a later analysis, most CMV-associated TCR beta chains appeared to be HLA-restricted, and the HLA associations seemed to be driven largely by CMV exposure. A cluster of highly shared sequence variants was judged likely to be a technical artifact of the sequencing pipeline.

Receptor amplification or capture employed the immunoSEQ multiplex PCR assay. For the multiplex PCR, a mixture combining 60 forward primers for TCR Vbeta segments and 13 reverse primers for TCR Jbeta segments was used. A multiplex PCR assay on genomic DNA amplified the CDR3 region of rearranged TCR beta genes. On the Illumina HiSeq System, the amplified TCR beta libraries were sequenced as 87-base-pair reads. Per the original workflow: A later analysis tallied around 82 million unique TCR beta chains across the 640 or so repertoires, and around 10 million of those chains were shared by two or more donors. To remove PCR and sequencing errors, raw reads were error-corrected and collapsed into unique sequences using a nearest-neighbor algorithm that merged closely related sequences. V, D and J gene segments were assigned by aligning CDR3 sequences to IMGT reference sequences. For a sequence to be retained, at least a six-nucleotide match to both a V gene segment and a J gene segment was required. Rearrangements were called productive when the CDR3 lacked stop codons and stayed in frame with V and J; all others were non-productive. Following IMGT convention, CDR3 was defined as the stretch from the second conserved V-encoded cysteine up to the conserved J-encoded phenylalanine. Sequences without an unambiguous match to a single V gene segment were excluded from the earlier analysis of 500 to 700 of the donors. In an earlier analysis of approximately 590 of the donors, V segments were called functional above 56.7% productive rearrangements and were called segregating when the between-donor standard deviation exceeded 5%. A statistical classification framework was developed to diagnose cytomegalovirus status using the catalog of TCR beta chain sequences. In a later analysis, TCR nucleotide sequences were compared against IMGT/GENE-DB human TR gene sequences so that V and J genes could be assigned. In a later analysis, CDR3 sequences and most-parsimonious VDJ recombination scenarios were assigned using the TCRdist pipeline. In a later analysis, every TCR beta chain was defined by the combination of its CDR3 amino acid sequence and its V-gene family, and reads without a unique V-gene family were dropped. To address suspected cross-contamination and a sequencing artifact, a later analysis removed 592 highly shared, low-generation-probability nucleotide sequences. In a later analysis, a clonal expansion index was calculated for each public chain from normalized within-repertoire ranks of inferred template counts. Generation probabilities in a later analysis came from a VDJ recombination model fitted to out-of-frame rearrangements, and those results were checked against IGoR. In a later analysis, TCR-TCR, TCR-HLA and TCR-CMV co-occurrence was scored with hypergeometric tests, and a repertoire-size bias correction was applied to TCR pairs. In a later analysis, false discovery rates were estimated by permuting HLA or CMV assignments 20 times. In a later analysis, co-occurring TCRs were grouped using DBSCAN, and TCRdist sequence similarity was added for clustering within HLA-allele-positive subsets. Repertoires with fewer than 30,000 or more than 120,000 public chains, plus five repertoires with anomalous nucleotide sharing, were excluded from co-occurrence clustering. TCRdb limited this immuneACCESS table to in-frame rearrangements with V and J called. A share of clones is missing; checked studies link under half to unresolved V genes, and the rest is unexplained. V, J and clone size are those of that table, while D and trimming were read from the DNA. A total of approximately 150,000 clones appear in this sample, around 80% of them only once. In total, the top ten clones hold over 1.5% of the sample.

This TCR came from a man aged 40-49 years in good health and CMV-seronegative. Recombination joined TRBV11-2 with TRBJ2-1; TRBD2 fits 8 bases in the junction. Input material: PBMCs. Read as DNA, the sequence is TGTGCCAGCAGCTTCGGGGGGGGGAACTACAATGAGCAGTTCTTC. Translated, it gives CASSFGGGNYNEQFF.